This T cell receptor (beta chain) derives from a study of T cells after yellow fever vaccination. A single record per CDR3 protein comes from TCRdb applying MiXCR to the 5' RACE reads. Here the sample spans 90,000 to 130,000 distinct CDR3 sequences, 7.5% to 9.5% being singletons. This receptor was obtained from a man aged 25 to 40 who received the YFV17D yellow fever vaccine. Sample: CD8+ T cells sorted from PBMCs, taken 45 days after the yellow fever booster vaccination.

DNA of the CDR3: TGCGCCAGCAGCGAGACTAGCGGGAGTTGTGATGGGTGCAATGAGCAGTTCTTC. Translating it yields CASSETSGSCDGCNEQFF. J is TRBJ2-1 and V is TRBV5-1; 12 positions match TRBD2. V dropped 4 bases and J dropped 6; count of bases not matched to a gene: 14. Germline V lookup: CDR1 SGHRS, CDR2 YFSETQ. The CDR3 is 18 residues long. The complete variable domain, with remaining parts taken from reference TRBV5-1 and TRBJ2-1, reads KAGVTQTPRYLIKTRGQQVTLSCSPISGHRSVSWYQQTPGQGLQFLFEYFSETQRNKGNFPGRFSGRQFSNSRSEMNVSTLELGDSALYLCASSETSGSCDGCNEQFFGPGTRLTVL.